One and the same sample provided the 14 T cell receptor beta chains below, sequenced in a study of T cells after yellow fever vaccination. TCRdb re-analysed the 5' RACE reads in MiXCR, keeping a single row per CDR3 protein. Of approximately 450,000 distinct CDR3 sequences listed, under 20% are singletons. Sequencing used PBMCs, obtained before the yellow fever booster vaccination. These receptors originate from a man aged 18 to 29 who received the YFV17D yellow fever vaccine.

This CDR3 is CASSSGTGGIYEQYF. The CDR3 DNA is TGCGCCAGCAGCTCCGGGACAGGGGGAATCTACGAGCAGTACTTC. This chain connects TRBV5-1 to TRBJ2-7, with 11 bases identical to TRBD1. Germline V lookup: CDR1 SGHRS, CDR2 YFSETQ. The J segment lost 3 bases and the V segment lost 3 bases, leaving 5 bases of the junction unmatched. CDR3 length: 15 amino acids.

The genes are TRBV11-2 and TRBJ2-3; 8 positions agree with TRBD2. The CDR3 sequence is 17 residues long. The germline V gene has CDR1 SGHAT and CDR2 FQNNGV. V was pared by 4 bases and J by 1 base, with 10 bases of the junction left unmatched. The CDR3 bases are TGTGCCAGCAGCTCTACTAGCGGAGGGCTTGGCACAGATACGCAGTATTTT. This gives the protein CASSSTSGGLGTDTQYF.

This chain connects TRBV6-2 or TRBV6-3 to TRBJ2-7, with 7 bases identical to TRBD1. Losses at the gene ends were 2 bases for V and 3 bases for J; bases not matched to a gene: 4. Germline lookup yields CDR1 MNHEY and CDR2 SVGEGT. The length of the CDR3 is 14 residues. CDR3: CASSYPGTDYEQYF. Here the CDR3 DNA reads TGTGCCAGCAGTTACCCCGGGACAGACTACGAGCAGTACTTC.

This clonotype was seen more than once but under ten times. The rearrangement joins TRBV20-1 to TRBJ1-3; TRBD1 might be the D (5 bases). V was trimmed by 4 bases and J by 1 base, leaving 17 bases between them. CDR1 DFQATT and CDR2 SNEGSKA come from the germline V gene (reference sequence). The CDR3 runs 16 residues. The CDR3 bases are TGCAGTGCTACTCCCGACAGCCCTCTGTCTGGAAACACCATATATTTT. As protein: CSATPDSPLSGNTIYF.

The sample holds a few counts of this clonotype. The chain joins TRBV7-9 to TRBJ1-1; D is unclear. The ends were cut back, 3 bases at V and 3 bases at J, with 11 bases in the middle. Germline CDR1 and CDR2: SEHNR and FQNEAQ (reference sequence). The CDR3 is 14 residues long. CDR3 DNA: TGTGCCAGCAGCTTCTGGACGGAGGACACTGAAGCTTTCTTT. Its translation: CASSFWTEDTEAFF.

In its sample, this clonotype was seen many times. The chain uses TRBV5-1 and TRBJ2-7, with unresolved D. The CDR3 has 12 residues. Germline V gene sequence: CDR1 SGHRS, CDR2 YFSETQ. Trimming shortened V by 4 bases and J by 9 bases, and 14 bases separated the two germline ends. The CDR3 region is CASSPGPKGQYV. The CDR3 DNA reads TGCGCCAGCAGCCCAGGACCGAAGGGGCAGTACGTC.

V and J are TRBV4-2 and TRBJ1-1; D not resolved. The CDR3 sequence is 13 residues long. Germline CDR1 reads LGHNA; CDR2 reads YNFKEQ. Trimming pared 1 base from V and 1 base from J, leaving 4 bases between. The DNA of the CDR3 is TGTGCCAGCAGCCAAGCCGCGAACACTGAAGCTTTCTTT. It specifies CASSQAANTEAFF.

V usage is TRBV18 and J usage is TRBJ2-2; D could derive from TRBD1 or TRBD2 (5 bases each). The CDR3 covers 16 residues. V lost 4 bases, J lost 0 bases, and 12 bases lay in between. Germline V gene sequence: CDR1 KGHSH, CDR2 LQKENI. CDR3 DNA: TGTGCCAGCTCACTACGAGTGGGACCGAACACCGGGGAGCTGTTTTTT. This sequence encodes CASSLRVGPNTGELFF.

There are a few counts of this clonotype. The gene calls are TRBV5-1 and TRBJ2-5; D unclear. The CDR3 length is 13 residues. Germline values: CDR1 SGHRS, CDR2 YFSETQ. The ends were cut back, 0 bases at V and 8 bases at J, with 11 bases in the middle. The CDR3 DNA reads as TGCGCCAGCAGCTTGGATTCGGGTGGCACCCAGTACTTC. The encoded protein is CASSLDSGGTQYF.

The table lists this clonotype with a few counts. The chain couples TRBV10-3 to TRBJ1-1; TRBD1 might be the D (6 bases). This CDR3 spans 13 amino acids. Trimming pared 10 bases from V and 7 bases from J, leaving 19 bases between. The germline gives CDR1 ENHRY, CDR2 SYGVKD. Here the CDR3 DNA reads TGTGCCACCGAGGACAGAACCACTCTTGAAGCTTTCTTT. It yields the protein CATEDRTTLEAFF.

The genes are TRBV4-1 and TRBJ2-2; TRBD2 aligns across 7 bases. Trimming took 3 bases from V and 2 from J; bases not matched to a gene: 9. This CDR3 spans 17 amino acids. The germline V gene has CDR1 MGHRA and CDR2 YSYEKL. CDR3 nucleotides: TGCGCCAGCAGCCAGTATGCCGGGACTACCAACACCGGGGAGCTGTTTTTT. It translates to CASSQYAGTTNTGELFF.

The chain joins TRBV7-2 to TRBJ1-2; weak D call: TRBD1 (5 bases). Per germline, CDR1 SGHTA and CDR2 FQGNSA. V was trimmed by 0 bases and J by 7 bases, leaving 12 bases between them. The CDR3 has 14 amino acids. The CDR3 sequence: CASSLATAGTGYTF. The CDR3 DNA sequence: TGTGCCAGCAGCTTAGCCACAGCGGGGACTGGCTACACCTTC.

Only one count was recorded for this clonotype. CDR3 loop: CASREHSDGWYDEQYF. In nucleotides, the CDR3 is TGTGCCAGCAGGGAGCATTCTGACGGCTGGTATGACGAGCAGTACTTC. This rearrangement joins TRBV5-6 to TRBJ2-7, with D unresolved. Germline V gene lookup returns CDR1 SGHDT and CDR2 YYEEEE. Deletions cut 5 bases from V and 5 bases from J, with 23 bases between. CDR3 length: 16 residues. Together with reference TRBV5-6 and TRBJ2-7, the CDR3 gives the full variable domain: DAGVTQSPTHLIKTRGQQVTLRCSPKSGHDTVSWYQQALGQGPQFIFQYYEEEERQRGNFPDRFSGHQFPNYSSELNVNALLLGDSALYLCASREHSDGWYDEQYFGPGTRLTVT.

The chain recombines TRBV12-3 or TRBV12-4 with TRBJ1-6; 8 bases fit TRBD1. The CDR3 has 16 residues. V was pared by 5 bases and J by 1 base, with 4 bases of the junction left unmatched. The CDR3 is CASSLDRVSYNSPLHF. In DNA form, the CDR3 reads TGTGCCAGCAGTCTGGACAGGGTATCCTATAATTCACCCCTCCACTTT.